This TCR beta chain was recovered during a study of human T cells and chemical hapten exposure. This clonotype was detected many times. Documented time point: patch test 1, 2 weeks after DPC sensitization. Treatment meaning: therapeutic diphenylcyclopropenone sensitization with weekly scalp DPC. TCRdb used MiXCR to reprocess the RACE reads, holding one entry per CDR3 protein. The top ten hold less than 10% of the sample, which has about 360,000 distinct CDR3 sequences, around 7% seen once. Germline V CDR1 and CDR2: MNHEY, SVGEGT. Deletions cut 6 bases from V and 1 base from J, with 13 bases between. The CDR3 consists of 14 residues.

The chain couples TRBV6-2 or TRBV6-3 to TRBJ2-7; D is perhaps TRBD1 or TRBD2 (5 bases each). This TCR was recovered from a young woman with alopecia areata. Some clones in this sample may be carry-over from other donors' samples. The input for sequencing was whole blood, taken in connection with sensitization to the hapten diphenylcyclopropenone (DPC). In nucleotides, the CDR3 is TGTGCCAGCAGCCCGGTGGGGGAGTCCTACGAGCAGTACTTC. This codes for CASSPVGESYEQYF.